The 31 T cell receptor beta chains below were found in one sample sequenced in a study of cytomegalovirus exposure and HLA in healthy donors. The assay was immunoSEQ multiplex PCR, and TCRdb's table has in-frame clones only and misses some. The sample shows 150,000 to 200,000 clones, more than 75% of them seen only once. The source material was PBMCs. The receptors originated from a woman under 40 in good health and CMV-seronegative.

The CDR3 DNA is TGTGCCAGCAGCGCCCGGGACAGGGGAGATTACAATGAGCAGTTCTTC. Translating gives CASSARDRGDYNEQFF. The gene calls are TRBV2 and TRBJ2-1; 10 positions agree with TRBD1. Trimming removed 6 bases from V and 4 bases from J; junction bases left unmatched: 9. The germline CDR1 and CDR2 sequences are SNHLY and FYNNEI. The CDR3 has 16 amino acids.

The chain combines TRBV4-2 with TRBJ2-2; 13 bases agree with TRBD2. CDR1 LGHNA and CDR2 YNFKEQ come from the germline V gene. CDR3 length: 18 amino acids. V lost 3 bases and J lost 2; bases outside the gene matches: 6. The CDR3 sequence is CASSHATSGGVNTGELFF. The DNA of the CDR3 is TGTGCCAGCAGCCATGCTACTAGCGGGGGGGTCAACACCGGGGAGCTGTTTTTT.

The J gene is TRBJ2-7, the V gene TRBV6-5, with 7 bases lining up with TRBD2. With 1 base clipped from V and 4 bases from J, the junction kept 7 bases outside the gene matches. Germline lookup yields CDR1 MNHEY and CDR2 SVGAGI. CDR3 length: 15 amino acids. The DNA of the CDR3 is TGTGCCAGCAGTTACTGGGGGGAGGGTCGATACGAGCAGTACTTC. Translation: CASSYWGEGRYEQYF.

The genes are TRBV4-2 and TRBJ1-6; D perhaps matches TRBD1 (6 bases). Per germline, CDR1 LGHNA and CDR2 YNFKEQ. With 2 bases removed from V and 6 bases from J, the gap between germline ends came to 23 bases. CDR3 length equals 19 residues. CDR3 coding DNA: TGTGCCAGCAGCCAATCTACCTTCCAGGGGCAGCTCGGTAATTCACCCCTCCACTTT. Encoded protein: CASSQSTFQGQLGNSPLHF.

V and J are TRBV6-5 and TRBJ1-1; tentatively, D is TRBD1 (5 bases). Germline V gives CDR1 MNHEY, CDR2 SVGAGI. The CDR3 has 15 residues. Trimming shortened V by 3 bases and J by 1 base, and 12 bases separated the two germline ends. The CDR3 DNA follows: TGTGCCAGCAGTTATCGGTCTCAGGGGAACACTGAAGCTTTCTTT. Protein product: CASSYRSQGNTEAFF.

DNA of the CDR3: TGTGCCAGCAGCTCCCGACAGGCGATCCCCTACGAGCAGTACTTC. This translates into CASSSRQAIPYEQYF. This sequence joins TRBV7-2 and TRBJ2-7; a possible D gene is TRBD1 (6 bases). Trimming shortened V by 4 bases and J by 2 bases, and 15 bases separated the two germline ends. Per germline, CDR1 SGHTA and CDR2 FQGNSA. There are 15 residues in the CDR3.

The chain carries TRBV1 and TRBJ1-1; the DNA was not used to check the table's D call, TRBD1. TRBV1 is noted as a pseudogene. The CDR3 is made up of 14 amino acids. The CDR3 DNA follows: TGCACCAGCAGCCACTTGACAGGGACGGCTGAAGCTTTCTTT. Its translation is CTSSHLTGTAEAFF.

The rearrangement links TRBV30 to TRBJ2-7; D unresolved. Germline lookup yields CDR1 GTSNPN and CDR2 SVGIG (reference sequence). V was shortened by 1 base and J by 4 bases, with 17 bases between the two germline ends. CDR3 length equals 15 residues. CDR3 bases: TGTGCCTGGAGTGGCTCTAAGCGCTCTGGGTACGAGCAGTACTTC. Protein product: CAWSGSKRSGYEQYF.

V and J are TRBV6-6 and TRBJ1-1; D may be TRBD1 (5 bases). CDR1 and CDR2 (germline): MNHNY, SVGAGI (reference sequence). The CDR3 totals 15 residues. V was pared by 2 bases and J by 4 bases, with 14 bases between. The CDR3 here is CASSYNGPGGTEAFF. The CDR3 coding sequence is TGTGCCAGCAGTTACAATGGACCCGGGGGCACTGAAGCTTTCTTT.

V is TRBV6-5 and J is TRBJ2-7; 10 positions agree with TRBD1. This CDR3 comprises 14 residues. The ends lost 3 bases at V and 4 bases at J; junction bases unmatched: 3. Germline V gene lookup returns CDR1 MNHEY and CDR2 SVGAGI. CDR3 sequence: CASSYGQGEYEQYF. The CDR3 bases are TGTGCCAGCAGTTATGGACAGGGGGAATACGAGCAGTACTTC.

The V gene is TRBV5-4, the J gene TRBJ2-5, with D hard to call. CDR1 is SGHNT and CDR2 is YYREEE in the germline V gene (reference sequence). The CDR3 length is 14 residues. Deletions cut 0 bases from V and 2 bases from J, with 8 bases between. The DNA of the CDR3 is TGTGCCAGCAGCTTGGGCCACCTACAAGAGACCCAGTACTTC. Protein: CASSLGHLQETQYF.

J is TRBJ2-1 and V is TRBV6-5; 11 positions agree with TRBD2. The CDR3 has 15 amino acids. With 6 bases clipped from V and 15 bases from J, the junction kept 16 bases outside the gene matches. The germline V gene encodes CDR1 MNHEY and CDR2 SVGAGI. The CDR3 loop is CASRDSGGVSQWMFF. DNA of the CDR3: TGTGCCAGCAGGGATAGCGGGGGGGTCTCCCAATGGATGTTCTTC.

The chain is built from TRBV7-2 and TRBJ2-7; 7 positions match TRBD1. The germline gives CDR1 SGHTA, CDR2 FQGNSA. With 2 bases clipped from V and 2 bases from J, the junction kept 12 bases outside the gene matches. The CDR3 consists of 17 residues. The CDR3 reads CASSLSVGGVIAYEQYF. The CDR3 DNA sequence: TGTGCCAGCAGCTTATCTGTAGGGGGCGTAATAGCCTACGAGCAGTACTTC.

The rearrangement uses TRBV2 and TRBJ1-1; the match to TRBD1 covers 9 bases. The CDR3 runs 14 residues. CDR1 is SNHLY and CDR2 is FYNNEI in the germline V gene. V lost 6 bases and J lost 6; bases outside the gene matches: 8. CDR3: CASRMTGGSSEAFF. CDR3 DNA sequence: TGTGCCAGCAGGATGACAGGGGGTTCGTCTGAAGCTTTCTTT.

The DNA for the CDR3 is TGTGCCAGCATCGCTGGGCATGAGCAGTTCTTC. This translates into CASIAGHEQFF. This chain joins TRBV6-5 and TRBJ2-1; D is ambiguous. Trimming took 7 bases from V and 8 from J, leaving 9 bases between them. CDR3 length equals 11 residues. Per germline, CDR1 MNHEY and CDR2 SVGAGI.

This clone was seen a single time. The chain has TRBV5-1 and TRBJ2-1; 11 bases align to TRBD1. V was pared by 1 base and J by 4 bases, with 4 bases of the junction left unmatched. Germline CDR1 and CDR2: SGHRS and YFSETQ. The length of the CDR3 is 16 residues. The CDR3 DNA follows: TGCGCCAGCAGCTTGAGTGGGACAGGGGGGTACAATGAGCAGTTCTTC. Translated, it gives CASSLSGTGGYNEQFF.

The chain recombines TRBV2 with TRBJ1-1, with 7 bases matching TRBD1. The CDR3 sequence is 13 residues long. Germline values: CDR1 SNHLY, CDR2 FYNNEI. With 6 bases clipped from V and 3 bases from J, the junction kept 4 bases outside the gene matches. CDR3: CASRPDRDTEAFF. For the CDR3, the DNA is TGTGCCAGCAGGCCAGACAGGGACACTGAAGCTTTCTTT.

The CDR3 DNA sequence: TGTGCCAGCAGTAGGGCCCCACAGGGTTTCAATGAGCAGTTCTTC. Protein sequence: CASSRAPQGFNEQFF. The rearrangement joins TRBV6-4 to TRBJ2-1, with a weak D call TRBD1 (6 bases). The CDR3 is made up of 15 amino acids. V was clipped by 5 bases and J by 6 bases, with 17 bases between them. CDR1 and CDR2 (germline): MRHNA, SNTAGT.

The J gene is TRBJ1-4, the V gene TRBV7-9, with a tentative D call TRBD1 (5 bases). The CDR3 loop spans 16 amino acids. V lost 2 bases, J lost 11 bases, and 21 bases lay in between. Germline V gives CDR1 SEHNR, CDR2 FQNEAQ (reference sequence). CDR3 nucleotides: TGTGCCAGCAGCTTACAGGGAGGTTTTCAGATGAAGAAACTGTTTTTT. It yields the protein CASSLQGGFQMKKLFF.

J is TRBJ1-6 and V is TRBV4-3, with D possibly TRBD1 on 6 matching bases. CDR1 is LGHNA, CDR2 YSLEER, per germline. Trimming removed 4 bases at V and 5 bases at J, with 12 bases between. CDR3 length: 15 amino acids. CDR3 sequence: CASSPNTGNNSPLHF. Here the CDR3 DNA reads TGCGCCAGCAGCCCAAATACAGGGAATAATTCACCCCTCCACTTT.

The rearrangement links TRBV5-4 to TRBJ1-2, with unresolved D. This CDR3 region has 13 residues. The V and J ends lost 2 bases and 7 bases respectively, with 12 bases between them. Germline V gives CDR1 SGHNT, CDR2 YYREEE (reference sequence). As DNA, the CDR3 is TGTGCCAGCAGCTTATCCCCACCCGGTGGCTACACCTTC. Translating gives CASSLSPPGGYTF.

The genes are TRBV6-5 and TRBJ1-5; tentatively, D is TRBD1 (6 bases). Trimming left V 2 bases short and J 5 bases short, with 10 bases between. Germline V CDR1 and CDR2: MNHEY, SVGAGI. The CDR3 length is 14 residues. The CDR3 DNA sequence: TGTGCCAGCAGTTACAGGGGGTCCCATCAGCCCCAGCATTTT. Amino acid sequence: CASSYRGSHQPQHF.

The chain carries TRBV5-4 and TRBJ2-2; D uncertain. Germline CDR1 is SGHNT and CDR2 is YYREEE (reference sequence). The CDR3 loop spans 13 amino acids. With 0 bases removed from V and 5 bases from J, the gap between germline ends came to 5 bases. CDR3 bases: TGTGCCAGCAGCTTGGAGAGAACCGGGGAGCTGTTTTTT. Translated: CASSLERTGELFF.

Points on this clone: Germline and junction disagree at one end, which may indicate a read error. The chain couples TRBV20-1 to TRBJ1-2; tentatively, D is TRBD1 (5 bases). The CDR3 sequence is 11 residues long. The germline CDR1 and CDR2 sequences are DFQATT and SNEGSKA (reference sequence). The CDR3 DNA is TGCAGTGCCGAAAAGGGGTCATCCTACCTCTTC. Translating gives CSAEKGSSYLF.

This chain connects TRBV18 to TRBJ1-2; 7 positions agree with TRBD1. V was pared by 2 bases and J by 8 bases, with 11 bases of the junction left unmatched. The germline V gene has CDR1 KGHSH and CDR2 LQKENI. CDR3 length: 15 residues. The CDR3, as DNA: TGTGCCAGCTCACCAACGAACAGGGGTAGTAGCGGCTACACCTTC. Protein: CASSPTNRGSSGYTF.

This clone showed up just a few times. This chain connects TRBV7-9 to TRBJ1-1, with D perhaps TRBD1 (6 bases). Trimming took off 4 bases at V and 1 base at J, with 7 bases between the two ends. The CDR3 consists of 13 residues. CDR1 is SEHNR and CDR2 is FQNEAQ in the germline V gene (reference sequence). CDR3 region: CASSSQGNTEAFF. CDR3 in DNA: TGTGCCAGCAGCTCACAGGGGAACACTGAAGCTTTCTTT. Full variable domain (remainder filled in from reference TRBV7-9 and TRBJ1-1): DTGVSQNPRHKITKRGQNVTFRCDPISEHNRLYWYRQTLGQGPEFLTYFQNEAQLEKSRLLSDRFSAERPKGSFSTLEIQRTEQGDSAMYLCASSSQGNTEAFFGQGTRLTVV.

The chain joins TRBV27 to TRBJ1-1; D gene unclear. Looked up from germline, CDR1 is MNHEY and CDR2 is SMNVEV (reference sequence). V was pared by 6 bases and J by 1 base, with 12 bases between. The CDR3 has 14 amino acids. CDR3 nucleotide sequence: TGTGCCAGCAGAACAACTCCAGGGAACACTGAAGCTTTCTTT. It encodes CASRTTPGNTEAFF.

The CDR3 nucleotides are TGTGCCAGCAGCATACGGACAGGCTATCAGCCCCAGCATTTT. Protein: CASSIRTGYQPQHF. The chain joins TRBV5-8 to TRBJ1-5; 7 bases agree with TRBD1. CDR1 SGHTS and CDR2 YDEGEE come from the germline V gene. Trimming removed 4 bases from V and 5 bases from J; junction bases left unmatched: 6. This CDR3 is 14 amino acids long.

The chain recombines TRBV2 with TRBJ1-2, with TRBD1 matching 7 bases. In germline, CDR1 is SNHLY, CDR2 FYNNEI. After removal of 6 bases from V and 4 bases from J, the junction contained 5 bases not matched to a gene. The CDR3 loop spans 13 amino acids. The CDR3: CASRRTGSYGYTF. The DNA for the CDR3 is TGTGCCAGCAGGCGGACAGGCAGCTATGGCTACACCTTC.

This sequence joins TRBV5-4 and TRBJ2-7; a weak D match, TRBD2 (6 bases). V lost 2 bases to trimming and J lost 2 bases, with 11 bases between them. The germline V gene has CDR1 SGHNT and CDR2 YYREEE (reference sequence). CDR3 size: 14 residues. CDR3 DNA sequence: TGTGCCAGCAGCTTAGCGGGCAATACCTACGAGCAGTACTTC. Amino acid sequence: CASSLAGNTYEQYF.

The chain is built from TRBV5-4 and TRBJ1-2; 7 nucleotides align to TRBD1. Germline CDR1 reads SGHNT; CDR2 reads YYREEE (reference sequence). V was pared by 4 bases and J by 7 bases, with 10 bases of the junction left unmatched. This CDR3 has 14 residues. The CDR3 DNA sequence: TGTGCCAGCAGCGGGGGACAGTACCTGACTGGCTACACCTTC. Translating it yields CASSGGQYLTGYTF. The variable domain in full, completed from reference TRBV5-4 and TRBJ1-2, reads ETGVTQSPTHLIKTRGQQVTLRCSSQSGHNTVSWYQQALGQGPQFIFQYYREEENGRGNFPPRFSGLQFPNYSSELNVNALELDDSALYLCASSGGQYLTGYTFGSGTRLTVV.